Listed here is a single T cell receptor (beta chain). Its antigen is unidentified. The sample is drawn from a study of cytomegalovirus exposure and HLA in healthy donors. Overall study context: Earlier results showed 90 million to 120 million unique TCR beta sequences derived from 150 million to 200 million T cells.

Primers: 60 Vbeta forward and 13 Jbeta reverse. Assay: immunoSEQ multiplex PCR; the TCRdb copy retains only in-frame clones and omits some. Altogether 150,000 to 200,000 clones are present, around 79% being singletons, with the ten largest covering 1.6%. Study outcomes and limitations: There was a cluster of highly shared sequence variants that was likely a sequencing artifact. Reportedly, fewer N-insertions than the roughly 600-donor mean appeared in an Asian-associated ancestry cluster in a later analysis.

CDR1 and CDR2 from the germline V gene are SGHTA and FQGTGA. V was shortened by 2 bases and J by 2 bases, with 9 bases between the two germline ends. The CDR3 sequence is 14 residues long. V and J are TRBV7-3 and TRBJ1-1, with D possibly TRBD1 on 5 matching bases. This sequence originates from a woman aged 45-65 years in good health and CMV-seronegative. The source material was PBMCs. The CDR3 sequence is CASSLLGVNTEAFF. CDR3 DNA sequence: TGTGCCAGCAGCTTATTAGGGGTCAACACTGAAGCTTTCTTT.